These 6 T cell receptor beta chains came from one sample sequenced in a study of control samples from healthy donors and cancer patients (TCRdb year 2020). The library was generated by the immunoSEQ multiplex PCR assay. Here the immuneACCESS table is served through TCRdb, limited to in-frame sequences with V and J called. Missing clones are a known gap in these copies; in checked studies unresolved V genes cover under half, and the rest lacks a known reason. The sample contains 100,000 to 150,000 clones, 80% to 95% of them found a single time. The ten largest clones take up more than 2% of the sample. What was sequenced was blood. Every receptor here comes from a man between 18 and 35 years old in good health.

CDR3 amino acids: CASSLGQGRYQPQHF. In DNA, the CDR3 is TGTGCCAGCAGTCTGGGACAGGGGCGCTATCAGCCCCAGCATTTT. The chain recombines TRBV28 with TRBJ1-5; 10 nucleotides agree with TRBD1. V lost 5 bases and J lost 5; bases outside the gene matches: 6. Germline V lookup: CDR1 MDHEN, CDR2 SYDVKM. CDR3 length: 15 residues. The whole variable domain, filled in from reference TRBV28 and TRBJ1-5, reads DVKVTQSSRYLVKRTGEKVFLECVQDMDHENMFWYRQDPGLGLRLIYFSYDVKMKEKGDIPEGYSVSREKKERFSLILESASTNQTSMYLCASSLGQGRYQPQHFGDGTRLSIL.

The chain uses TRBV11-2 and TRBJ2-7, with 10 bases lining up with TRBD1. Germline V CDR1 and CDR2: SGHAT, FQNNGV. J lost 2 bases, V lost 5 bases, and 15 bases had no gene match. This CDR3 region has 18 residues. The CDR3 loop reads CASSPIGRDRGSTYEQYF. The DNA of the CDR3 is TGTGCCAGCAGCCCAATAGGCCGGGACAGGGGCTCGACCTACGAGCAGTACTTC.

The chain is built from TRBV5-4 and TRBJ2-1; TRBD2 aligns across 10 bases. Germline CDR1 is SGHNT and CDR2 is YYREEE (reference sequence). This CDR3 region has 17 residues. V was pared by 3 bases and J by 6 bases, with 12 bases of the junction left unmatched. For the CDR3, the DNA is TGTGCCAGCAGCTGGGGGTCAGCGGGAGGGTTGACCAATGAGCAGTTCTTC. It translates to CASSWGSAGGLTNEQFF.

The V and J genes are TRBV5-1 and TRBJ2-3; 7 bases line up with TRBD2. Germline CDR1 and CDR2: SGHRS and YFSETQ. CDR3 length equals 15 residues. V trimming: 7 bases; J trimming: 2 bases; junction bases outside the gene matches: 10. The CDR3 DNA reads as TGCGCCAGCGGACTAGAGGTGGGCGACACAGATACGCAGTATTTT. Translated, it gives CASGLEVGDTDTQYF.

CDR3: CASSLGLAGGNEQFF. The CDR3 DNA is TGCGCCAGCAGCCTGGGACTAGCGGGAGGGAATGAGCAGTTCTTC. The rearrangement joins TRBV5-1 to TRBJ2-7; 16 bases match TRBD2. The end of the DNA is better explained by TRBJ2-1, so the J call may be wrong. The CDR3 sequence is 15 residues long. Germline V CDR1 and CDR2: SGHRS, YFSETQ.

The chain employs TRBV2 and TRBJ1-1; D gene uncertain. Germline V CDR1 and CDR2: SNHLY, FYNNEI. V lost 6 bases and J 7 bases, leaving 18 bases between the germline ends. The CDR3 has 14 amino acids. CDR3 sequence reads: CASREILGLDEAFF. CDR3 nucleotide sequence: TGTGCCAGCAGGGAAATCCTTGGTCTCGATGAAGCTTTCTTT.